Presented here are 7 T cell receptor beta chains from one specimen sequenced in a study of shared clonotypes between healthy human individuals. TCRdb's table, derived via immunoSEQ multiplex PCR, lists solely in-frame clones and lacks some. There are 850,000 to 1,100,000 clones in the sample; approximately 75% occur only once, and roughly 0.9% lies in the top ten. The sample taken for sequencing was memory CD4+ T cells from PBMCs. The sample's subset: CD45RA-negative fraction. These receptors were taken from a man younger than 30 in good health. Some clones in this sample may be carry-over from other donors' samples.

The CDR3 loop reads CASSSQGSSQPQHF. CDR3 nucleotides: TGTGCCAGCAGCTCACAGGGCTCCTCTCAGCCCCAGCATTTT. The chain carries TRBV7-2 and TRBJ1-5, with D perhaps matching TRBD1 (6 bases). V shed 4 bases and J shed 6 bases, with 13 bases lying between them. This CDR3 is built from 14 residues. CDR1 is SGHTA and CDR2 is FQGNSA in the germline V gene.

V and J are TRBV7-9 and TRBJ2-1; 7 nucleotides line up with TRBD2. Germline assignment: CDR1 SEHNR and CDR2 FQNEAQ (reference sequence). V lost 4 bases to trimming and J lost 6 bases; unmatched junction nucleotides: 6. The CDR3 sequence is 14 residues long. CDR3 residues: CASSSTGGSNEQFF. DNA of the CDR3: TGTGCCAGCAGCTCAACGGGCGGGAGCAATGAGCAGTTCTTC.

J is TRBJ1-4 and V is TRBV28; D may be TRBD1 (5 bases). Per germline, CDR1 MDHEN and CDR2 SYDVKM. Trimming stripped 5 bases from V and 8 bases from J, with 18 bases between. This CDR3 comprises 15 residues. CDR3: CASSTIGGAGEKLFF. The CDR3 DNA reads as TGTGCCAGCAGTACGATCGGAGGGGCAGGCGAAAAACTGTTTTTT.

This chain links TRBV9 with TRBJ1-2; D is undetermined. V shed 0 bases and J shed 8 bases, with 14 bases lying between them. There are 14 residues in the CDR3. Germline V gene sequence: CDR1 SGDLS, CDR2 YYNGEE. DNA of the CDR3: TGTGCCAGCAGCGTAGGTCAGCCAGCCGGAGGCTACACCTTC. Residues: CASSVGQPAGGYTF.

The chain links TRBV4-2 to TRBJ2-3; 7 bases are a match to TRBD1. The V and J ends lost 2 bases and 6 bases, in that order; junction bases with no gene match: 2. This CDR3 is built from 13 residues. Germline V gene data show CDR1 as LGHNA and CDR2 as YNFKEQ. The CDR3: CASSQRQGDTQYF. CDR3 sequence (DNA): TGTGCCAGCAGCCAAAGACAGGGCGATACGCAGTATTTT.

The chain recombines TRBV18 with TRBJ1-1; D is unresolved. Germline V gene data show CDR1 as KGHSH and CDR2 as LQKENI. V was cut by 2 bases and J by 1 base, with 8 bases left in between. The CDR3 covers 14 residues. For the CDR3, the DNA is TGTGCCAGCTCACCAGTGTTCAAGAACACTGAAGCTTTCTTT. The encoded protein is CASSPVFKNTEAFF.

The chain joins TRBV29-1 to TRBJ2-7; no clear D gene. The CDR3 has 11 residues. Trimming removed 5 bases from V and 1 base from J, with 6 bases in between. The germline gives CDR1 SQVTM, CDR2 ANQGSEA. The CDR3 spells CSVIRSYEQYF. The CDR3 DNA is TGCAGCGTTATAAGGTCCTACGAGCAGTACTTC.